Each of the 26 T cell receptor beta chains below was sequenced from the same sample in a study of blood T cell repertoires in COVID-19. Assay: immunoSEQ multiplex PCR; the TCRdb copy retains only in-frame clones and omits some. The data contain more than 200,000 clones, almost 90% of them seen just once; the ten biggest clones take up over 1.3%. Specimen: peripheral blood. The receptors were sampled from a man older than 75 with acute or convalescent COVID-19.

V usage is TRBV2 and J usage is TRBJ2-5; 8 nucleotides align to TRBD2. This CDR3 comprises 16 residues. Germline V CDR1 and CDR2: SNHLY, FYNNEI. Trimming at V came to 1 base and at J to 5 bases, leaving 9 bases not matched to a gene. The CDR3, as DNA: TGTGCCAGCAGTGAAGATGGGACTAGTAATGGGGAGACCCAGTACTTC. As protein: CASSEDGTSNGETQYF.

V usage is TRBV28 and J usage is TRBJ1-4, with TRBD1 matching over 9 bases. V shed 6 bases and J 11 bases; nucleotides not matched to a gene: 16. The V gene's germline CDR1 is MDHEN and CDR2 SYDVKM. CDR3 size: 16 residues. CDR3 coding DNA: TGTGCCAGCAGACCCTCCGGTGGGACAGGGATGGATAAACTGTTTTTT. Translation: CASRPSGGTGMDKLFF.

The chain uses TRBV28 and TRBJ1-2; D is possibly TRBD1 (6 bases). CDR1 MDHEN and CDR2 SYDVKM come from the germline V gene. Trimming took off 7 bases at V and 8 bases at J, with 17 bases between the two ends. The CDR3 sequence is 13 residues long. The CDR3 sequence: CASIGRGFYGYTF. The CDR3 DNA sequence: TGTGCCAGCATTGGAAGGGGGTTTTACGGCTACACCTTC.

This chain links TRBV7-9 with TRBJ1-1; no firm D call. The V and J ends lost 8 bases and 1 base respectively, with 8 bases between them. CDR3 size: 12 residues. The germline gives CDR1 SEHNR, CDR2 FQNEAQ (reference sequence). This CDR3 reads CASGGPNTEAFF. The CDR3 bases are TGTGCCAGCGGCGGGCCGAACACTGAAGCTTTCTTT.

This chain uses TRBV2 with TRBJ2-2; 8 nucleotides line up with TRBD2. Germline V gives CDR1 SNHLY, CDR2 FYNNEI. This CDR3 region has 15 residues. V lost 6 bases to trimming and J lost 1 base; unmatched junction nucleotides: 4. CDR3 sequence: CASRASGLNTGELFF. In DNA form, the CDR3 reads TGTGCCAGCAGGGCTAGCGGGCTGAACACCGGGGAGCTGTTTTTT.

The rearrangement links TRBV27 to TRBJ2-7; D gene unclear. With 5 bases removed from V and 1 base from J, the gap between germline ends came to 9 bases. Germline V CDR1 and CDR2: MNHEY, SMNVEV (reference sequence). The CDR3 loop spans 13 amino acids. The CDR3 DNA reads TGTGCCAGCAGTACGCCTAGGTCCTACGAGCAGTACTTC. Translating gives CASSTPRSYEQYF.

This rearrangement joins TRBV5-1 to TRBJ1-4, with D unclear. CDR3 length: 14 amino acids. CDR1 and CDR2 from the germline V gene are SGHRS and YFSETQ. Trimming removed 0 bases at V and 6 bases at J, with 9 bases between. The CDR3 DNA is TGCGCCAGCAGCTTGGACCGAGCTCATGAAAAACTGTTTTTT. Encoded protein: CASSLDRAHEKLFF.

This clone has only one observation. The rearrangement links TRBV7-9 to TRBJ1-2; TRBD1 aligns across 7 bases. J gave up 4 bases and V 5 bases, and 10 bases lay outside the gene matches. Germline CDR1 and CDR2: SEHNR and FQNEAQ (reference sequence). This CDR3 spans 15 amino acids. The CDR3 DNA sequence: TGTGCCAGCAGCCCAGGACAGGCTAAGGTCTATGGCTACACCTTC. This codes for CASSPGQAKVYGYTF.

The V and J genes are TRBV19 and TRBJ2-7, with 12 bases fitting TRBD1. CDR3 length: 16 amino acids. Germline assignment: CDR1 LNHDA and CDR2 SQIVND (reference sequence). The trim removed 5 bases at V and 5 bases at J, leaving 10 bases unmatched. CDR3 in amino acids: CASSATGTGGNNEQYF. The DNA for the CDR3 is TGTGCCAGTAGTGCAACCGGGACAGGGGGCAATAACGAGCAGTACTTC.

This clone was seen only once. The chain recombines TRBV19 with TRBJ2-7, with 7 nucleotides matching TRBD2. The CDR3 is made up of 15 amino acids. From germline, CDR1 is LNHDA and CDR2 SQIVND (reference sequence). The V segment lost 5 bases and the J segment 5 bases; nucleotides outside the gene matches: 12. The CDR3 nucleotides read TGTGCCAGTAGTCAGCCAGCGGGATCTTCCCACGAGCAGTACTTC. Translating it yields CASSQPAGSSHEQYF. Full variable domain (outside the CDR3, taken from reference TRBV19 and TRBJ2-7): DGGITQSPKYLFRKEGQNVTLSCEQNLNHDAMYWYRQDPGQGLRLIYYSQIVNDFQKGDIAEGYSVSREKKESFPLTVTSAQKNPTAFYLCASSQPAGSSHEQYFGPGTRLTVT.

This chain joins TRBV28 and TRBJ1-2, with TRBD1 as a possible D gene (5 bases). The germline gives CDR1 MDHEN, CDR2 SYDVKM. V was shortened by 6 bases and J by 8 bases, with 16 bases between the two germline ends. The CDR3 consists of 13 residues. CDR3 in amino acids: CASSVGARVGYTF. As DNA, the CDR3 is TGTGCCAGCAGCGTAGGGGCTAGGGTAGGCTACACCTTC.

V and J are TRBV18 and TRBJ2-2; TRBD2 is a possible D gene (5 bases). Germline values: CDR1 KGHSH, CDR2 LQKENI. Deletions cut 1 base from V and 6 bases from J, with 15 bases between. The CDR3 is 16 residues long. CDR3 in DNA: TGTGCCAGCTCACCACGATCTGCGGGCATAGCCGGGGAGCTGTTTTTT. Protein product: CASSPRSAGIAGELFF.

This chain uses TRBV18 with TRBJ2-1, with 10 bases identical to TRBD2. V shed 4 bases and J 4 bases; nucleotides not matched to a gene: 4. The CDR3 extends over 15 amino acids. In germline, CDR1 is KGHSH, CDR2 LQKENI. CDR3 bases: TGTGCCAGCTCACAACGGACTAGCGGTTACAATGAGCAGTTCTTC. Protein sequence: CASSQRTSGYNEQFF.

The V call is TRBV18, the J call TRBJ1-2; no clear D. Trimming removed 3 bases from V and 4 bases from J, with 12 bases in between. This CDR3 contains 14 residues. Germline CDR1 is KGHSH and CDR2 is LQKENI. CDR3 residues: CASSPLEGTYGYTF. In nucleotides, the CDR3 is TGTGCCAGCTCACCCCTAGAGGGAACCTATGGCTACACCTTC.

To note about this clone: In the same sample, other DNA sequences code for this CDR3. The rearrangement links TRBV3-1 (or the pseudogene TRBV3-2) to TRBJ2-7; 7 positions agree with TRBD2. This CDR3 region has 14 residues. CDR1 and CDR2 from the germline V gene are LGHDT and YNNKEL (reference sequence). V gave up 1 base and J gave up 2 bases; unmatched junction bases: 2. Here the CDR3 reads CASSQVAGAYEQYF. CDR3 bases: TGTGCCAGCAGCCAAGTTGCGGGAGCCTACGAGCAGTACTTC.

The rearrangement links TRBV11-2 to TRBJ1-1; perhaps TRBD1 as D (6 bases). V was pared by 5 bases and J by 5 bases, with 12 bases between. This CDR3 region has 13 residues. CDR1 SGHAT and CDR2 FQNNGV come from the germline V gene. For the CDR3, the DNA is TGTGCCAGCAGCCAACAGGGCAGGACTGAAGCTTTCTTT. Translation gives CASSQQGRTEAFF.

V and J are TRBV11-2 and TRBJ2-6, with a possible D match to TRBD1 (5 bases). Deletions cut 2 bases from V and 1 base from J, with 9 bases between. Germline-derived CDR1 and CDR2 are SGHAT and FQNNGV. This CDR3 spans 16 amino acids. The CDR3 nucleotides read TGTGCCAGCAGCTTATTGCAGGGATCTGGGGCCAACGTCCTGACTTTC. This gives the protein CASSLLQGSGANVLTF.

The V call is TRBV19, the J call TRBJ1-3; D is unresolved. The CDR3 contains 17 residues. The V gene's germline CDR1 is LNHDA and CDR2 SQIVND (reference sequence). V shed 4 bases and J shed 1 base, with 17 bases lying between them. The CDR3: CASSTPRGRPSGNTIYF. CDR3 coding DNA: TGTGCCAGTAGTACCCCCCGCGGGAGGCCATCTGGAAACACCATATATTTT.

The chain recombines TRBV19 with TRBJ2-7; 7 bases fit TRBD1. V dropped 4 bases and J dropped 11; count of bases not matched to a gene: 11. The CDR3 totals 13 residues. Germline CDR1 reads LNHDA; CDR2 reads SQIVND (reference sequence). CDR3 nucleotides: TGTGCCAGTAGTAGGGCCCGAAGGGACAGTAAGTACTTC. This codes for CASSRARRDSKYF.

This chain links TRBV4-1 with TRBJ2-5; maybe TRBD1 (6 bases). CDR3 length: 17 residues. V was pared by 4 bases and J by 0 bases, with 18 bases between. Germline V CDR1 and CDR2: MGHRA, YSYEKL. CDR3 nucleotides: TGCGCCAGCAGCCCCGGGACATCCGGTCGGCACCAAGAGACCCAGTACTTC. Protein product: CASSPGTSGRHQETQYF.

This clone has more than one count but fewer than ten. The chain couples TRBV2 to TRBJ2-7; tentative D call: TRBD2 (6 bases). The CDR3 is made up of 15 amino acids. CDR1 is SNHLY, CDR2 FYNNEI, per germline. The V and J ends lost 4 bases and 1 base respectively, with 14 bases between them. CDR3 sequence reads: CASSGGGSKSYEQYF. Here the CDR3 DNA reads TGTGCCAGCAGTGGAGGAGGGAGTAAATCCTACGAGCAGTACTTC.

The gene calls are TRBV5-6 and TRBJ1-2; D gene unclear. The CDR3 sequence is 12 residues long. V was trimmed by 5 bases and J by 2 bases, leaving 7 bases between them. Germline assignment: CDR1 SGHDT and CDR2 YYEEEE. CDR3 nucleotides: TGTGCCAGCAGACGAGAGAACTATGGCTACACCTTC. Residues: CASRRENYGYTF. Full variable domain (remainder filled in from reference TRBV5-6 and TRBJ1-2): DAGVTQSPTHLIKTRGQQVTLRCSPKSGHDTVSWYQQALGQGPQFIFQYYEEEERQRGNFPDRFSGHQFPNYSSELNVNALLLGDSALYLCASRRENYGYTFGSGTRLTVV.

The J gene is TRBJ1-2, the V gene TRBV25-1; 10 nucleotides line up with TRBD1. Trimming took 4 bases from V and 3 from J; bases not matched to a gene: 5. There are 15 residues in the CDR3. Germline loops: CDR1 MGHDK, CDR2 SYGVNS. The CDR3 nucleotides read TGTGCCAGCAGTGGGCCGGGACAGGGGCACTATGGCTACACCTTC. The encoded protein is CASSGPGQGHYGYTF.

The CDR3 spells CASSLGGYNQPQHF. CDR3 sequence (DNA): TGTGCCAGCAGTTTAGGGGGGTACAATCAGCCCCAGCATTTT. The chain is built from TRBV27 and TRBJ1-5, with D possibly matching TRBD1 (5 bases). V was pared by 2 bases and J by 3 bases, with 8 bases between. The CDR3 consists of 14 residues. Per germline, CDR1 MNHEY and CDR2 SMNVEV (reference sequence).

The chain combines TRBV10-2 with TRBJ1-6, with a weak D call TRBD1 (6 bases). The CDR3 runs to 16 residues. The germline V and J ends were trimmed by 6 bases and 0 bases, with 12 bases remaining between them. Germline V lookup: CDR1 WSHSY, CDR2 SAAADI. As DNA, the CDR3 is TGCGCCAGCAGCCCACAGGGTAGCTCCTATAATTCACCCCTCCACTTT. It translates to CASSPQGSSYNSPLHF.

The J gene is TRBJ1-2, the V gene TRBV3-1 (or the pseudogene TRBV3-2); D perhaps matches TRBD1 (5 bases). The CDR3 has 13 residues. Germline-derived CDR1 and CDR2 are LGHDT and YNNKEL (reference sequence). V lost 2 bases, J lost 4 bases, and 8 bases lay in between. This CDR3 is CASSQPGLYGYTF. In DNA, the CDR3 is TGTGCCAGCAGCCAACCGGGACTCTATGGCTACACCTTC.